These 13 T cell receptor beta chains were all obtained from the same sample, sequenced in a study of human T cells and chemical hapten exposure. The time point is: patch test 3, about 24 weeks after DPC sensitization. Treatment here: therapeutic diphenylcyclopropenone sensitization with weekly scalp DPC. The study extracted total RNA from unfractionated whole blood. TCRdb fed the RACE reads into MiXCR, producing one record per CDR3 protein. The data show tens of thousands of distinct CDR3 sequences, around a tenth seen once. This material consisted of whole blood, taken in connection with sensitization to the hapten diphenylcyclopropenone (DPC). Receptors were obtained from a man in his forties or fifties with alopecia areata. Some clones in this sample may be carry-over from other donors' samples.

This clonotype was recorded at least ten times. The V call is TRBV20-1, the J call TRBJ2-7, with 10 positions matching TRBD2. CDR1 and CDR2 (germline): DFQATT, SNEGSKA (reference sequence). V dropped 5 bases and J dropped 1; count of bases not matched to a gene: 2. CDR3 length: 13 residues. The CDR3 region has the DNA TGCAGTGCTTGGACTAGCGGTTCCTACGAGCAGTACTTC. This sequence encodes CSAWTSGSYEQYF.

This clonotype appeared a few times. CDR3 coding DNA: TGCAGCGCTCAGGGAGTGACGGGAGGTTCCACCGGGGAGCTGTTTTTT. Encoded protein: CSAQGVTGGSTGELFF. The chain carries TRBV29-1 and TRBJ2-2, with 7 bases aligning to TRBD2. J was trimmed by 4 bases and V by 7 bases; bases with no gene match: 15. CDR1 and CDR2 (germline): SQVTM, ANQGSEA. The CDR3 runs to 16 residues.

This clonotype was seen a handful of times. The J gene is TRBJ1-5, the V gene TRBV30; D possibly corresponds to TRBD1 (5 bases). Germline CDR1 is GTSNPN and CDR2 is SVGIG (reference sequence). The CDR3 spans 13 residues. V lost 2 bases and J lost 4, with 9 bases in between. CDR3 protein: CAWSLQDNQPQHF. CDR3 DNA sequence: TGTGCCTGGAGTCTACAGGATAATCAGCCCCAGCATTTT.

The rearrangement links TRBV11-2 to TRBJ2-3; tentatively, D is TRBD1 (5 bases). The CDR3 is 13 amino acids. V gave up 1 base and J gave up 6 bases, with 8 bases separating them. The germline CDR1 and CDR2 sequences are SGHAT and FQNNGV. The CDR3 region has the DNA TGTGCCAGCAGCTTAGCAGGGTCGGATACGCAGTATTTT. Amino acids: CASSLAGSDTQYF.

This clonotype was observed many times. The V call is TRBV20-1, the J call TRBJ2-1; 9 nucleotides match TRBD2. V shed 8 bases, J shed 6 bases, and the junction held 8 bases outside the gene matches. The germline V gene has CDR1 DFQATT and CDR2 SNEGSKA (reference sequence). The CDR3 runs 13 residues. The CDR3 DNA reads TGCAGTATCCGGCTAGCGGGATTCAATGAGCAGTTCTTC. This sequence encodes CSIRLAGFNEQFF.

This clonotype came up many times. This chain connects TRBV6-6 to TRBJ1-5; 7 bases match TRBD1. The CDR3 runs to 20 residues. CDR1 is MNHNY, CDR2 SVGAGI, per germline (reference sequence). V was clipped by 2 bases and J by 3 bases; unmatched bases: 19. The DNA of the CDR3 is TGTGCCAGCAGTTACCTGGGGAGGGCGAGGGGACAGTCGACCAATCAGCCCCAGCATTTT. This codes for CASSYLGRARGQSTNQPQHF.

V and J are TRBV20-1 and TRBJ1-6, with D tentatively TRBD1 (6 bases). The CDR3 extends over 15 amino acids. V lost 2 bases and J 1 base, leaving 9 bases between the germline ends. Germline loops: CDR1 DFQATT, CDR2 SNEGSKA (reference sequence). CDR3 loop: CSARSRGSYNSPLHF. The DNA of the CDR3 is TGCAGTGCTAGATCCAGGGGTTCCTATAATTCACCCCTCCACTTT.

The rearrangement links TRBV28 to TRBJ2-1, with D possibly called TRBD1 or TRBD2 (6 bases each). Germline CDR1 and CDR2: MDHEN and SYDVKM. The CDR3 loop spans 13 amino acids. V lost 6 bases, J lost 1 base, and 7 bases lay in between. CDR3 loop: CASRGGSYNEQFF. DNA for the CDR3: TGTGCCAGCAGAGGGGGGTCCTACAATGAGCAGTTCTTC.

This clonotype was picked up many times. The chain links TRBV7-6 to TRBJ2-1; TRBD2 matches at 9 bases. The CDR3 runs 15 residues. J gave up 6 bases and V 1 base, and 4 bases lay outside the gene matches. Per the germline V gene, CDR1 is SGHVS and CDR2 is FNYEAQ. The CDR3 sequence is CASSLEAGGGNEQFF. CDR3 bases: TGTGCCAGCAGCTTAGAGGCGGGAGGGGGCAATGAGCAGTTCTTC.

J is TRBJ1-4 and V is TRBV29-1; 11 bases line up with TRBD1. The CDR3 contains 12 residues. V shed 5 bases, J shed 12 bases, and the junction held 5 bases outside the gene matches. The germline V gene has CDR1 SQVTM and CDR2 ANQGSEA. CDR3 sequence: CSVRDRGVELFF. The CDR3 bases are TGCAGCGTTCGGGACAGGGGGGTTGAACTGTTTTTT.

The J gene is TRBJ2-7, the V gene TRBV7-9; D is unclear. Germline V gene lookup returns CDR1 SEHNR and CDR2 FQNEAQ (reference sequence). Trimming removed 1 base at V and 6 bases at J, with 13 bases between. The CDR3 length is 14 residues. The CDR3 is CASSLDASGVEQYF. The CDR3 region has the DNA TGTGCCAGCAGCTTAGACGCATCTGGAGTCGAGCAGTACTTC. Using reference TRBV7-9 and TRBJ2-7 for the parts outside the CDR3, the full variable domain is DTGVSQNPRHKITKRGQNVTFRCDPISEHNRLYWYRQTLGQGPEFLTYFQNEAQLEKSRLLSDRFSAERPKGSFSTLEIQRTEQGDSAMYLCASSLDASGVEQYFGPGTRLTVT.

This clonotype was picked up many times. This chain uses TRBV7-9 with TRBJ2-1; D is uncertain. The length of the CDR3 is 11 residues. Deletions cut 1 base from V and 6 bases from J, with 1 base between. Germline V lookup: CDR1 SEHNR, CDR2 FQNEAQ (reference sequence). CDR3 DNA sequence: TGTGCCAGCAGCTTAGTCAATGAGCAGTTCTTC. It codes for CASSLVNEQFF.

This clonotype was picked up a small number of times. Possible read error: a much larger clone is one base away. V and J are TRBV19 and TRBJ2-3, with TRBD1 identical over 7 bases. CDR1 and CDR2 (germline): LNHDA, SQIVND (reference sequence). The length of the CDR3 is 14 residues. The CDR3 DNA is TGTGCCGGTAGGAAGACAGGGACCACAGATACGCAGTATTTT. This translates into CAGRKTGTTDTQYF.